These T cell receptor beta chains were read from a single sample in a study of blood T cell repertoires in COVID-19. Method: immunoSEQ multiplex PCR; TCRdb's copy keeps in-frame clones and lacks some. The top ten hold under 8% of the sample, which has approximately 190,000 clones, 80% seen once. The sample comprised peripheral blood. These receptors were collected from a man between 60 and 70 years old with acute or convalescent COVID-19. Each CDR3 is given with its conserved first and last residue. A D gene is named only where the DNA matches it firmly. Expanded clones get a size class; other rows say once, few or many, or leave the size out.

cdr3_aa,cdr3_nt,v_call,d_call,clone_size,j_call
CASSYEAKNIQYF,TGTGCCAGCAGTTACGAGGCCAAAAACATTCAGTACTTC,TRBV6-5,-,-,TRBJ2-4
CASSHIRGTGDNYEQYF,TGCGCCAGCAGTCATATACGGGGGACAGGGGATAACTACGAGCAGTACTTC,TRBV23-1,TRBD1,-,TRBJ2-7
CASSKESAGRNQPQHF,TGTGCCAGCAGCAAAGAATCGGCAGGGCGCAATCAGCCCCAGCATTTT,TRBV21-1,-,-,TRBJ1-5
CASSPQTLAVYNEQFF,TGCGCCAGCAGCCCTCAAACCCTAGCGGTCTACAATGAGCAGTTCTTC,TRBV5-1,TRBD2,-,TRBJ2-1
CASSREEGYTF,TGTGCCAGCAGTAGAGAGGAGGGCTACACCTTC,TRBV6-6,-,-,TRBJ1-2
CASSQTSGRALGTDTQYF,TGCGCCAGCAGCCAAACTAGCGGGAGGGCGTTGGGCACAGATACGCAGTATTTT,TRBV5-1,TRBD2,-,TRBJ2-3
CASRRGRGQEKLFF,TGTGCCAGTAGGAGGGGTAGGGGACAGGAAAAACTGTTTTTT,TRBV19,TRBD1,few,TRBJ1-4
CASSATGFVSPLHF,TGTGCCAGCAGTGCGACAGGGTTCGTATCACCCCTCCACTTT,TRBV25-1,TRBD1,few,TRBJ1-6
CVSSLTERYQETQYF,TGTGTCAGCAGCTTAACCGAGAGATATCAAGAGACCCAGTACTTC,TRBV11-1,-,-,TRBJ2-5
CASSLESNTGELFF,TGTGCCAGCAGCTTAGAGTCTAACACCGGGGAGCTGTTTTTT,TRBV5-5,-,-,TRBJ2-2
CATSSTSGGDNKQFF,TGTGCCACCAGCAGTACTAGCGGGGGGGACAATAAGCAGTTCTTC,TRBV15,TRBD2,-,TRBJ2-1
CASSLHFLTDTQYF,TGTGCCAGCAGTTTACATTTTCTAACAGATACGCAGTATTTT,TRBV27,-,few,TRBJ2-3
CSANKNTEAFF,TGCAGCGCTAACAAGAACACTGAAGCTTTCTTT,TRBV29-1,-,-,TRBJ1-1
CSARVKQTQYF,TGCAGTGCTAGAGTTAAGCAGACCCAGTACTTC,TRBV20-1,-,once,TRBJ2-5
CASSQELAGGQNGELFF,TGTGCCAGCAGCCAAGAGCTAGCGGGGGGGCAAAACGGGGAGCTGTTTTTT,TRBV3-1/TRBV3-2,TRBD2,-,TRBJ2-2
CATSDPGQGNEKLFF,TGTGCCACCAGTGATCCGGGACAGGGTAATGAAAAACTGTTTTTT,TRBV24-1,TRBD1,-,TRBJ1-4
CASSGGTRNTEAFF,TGTGCCAGCAGTGGTGGGACTCGGAACACTGAAGCTTTCTTT,TRBV2,-,few,TRBJ1-1
CASSESKPGQLNQPQHF,TGTGCCAGCAGTGAATCAAAGCCTGGACAGTTAAATCAGCCCCAGCATTTT,TRBV25-1,-,few,TRBJ1-5
CATSDLTPGQGWNEQFF,TGTGCCACCAGTGATTTGACACCGGGACAGGGTTGGAATGAGCAGTTCTTC,TRBV24-1,TRBD1,-,TRBJ2-1
CASSYEGAGSEKLFF,TGTGCCAGCAGTTACGAGGGAGCTGGGAGTGAAAAACTGTTTTTT,TRBV6-5,-,-,TRBJ1-4
CASSLIGGEQFF,TGTGCCAGCAGCTTAATCGGCGGGGAGCAGTTCTTC,TRBV7-3,-,-,TRBJ2-1
CASSQDPALGGAFF,TGCGCCAGCAGCCAAGATCCCGCGCTGGGGGGGGCTTTCTTT,TRBV4-1,-,few,TRBJ1-1
CASSESSNLREQYF,TGTGCCAGCAGTGAAAGCTCAAACTTACGCGAGCAGTACTTC,TRBV2,-,-,TRBJ2-7
CASSPHVASGDNEQFF,TGCGCCAGCAGCCCCCATGTGGCTAGCGGGGACAATGAGCAGTTCTTC,TRBV4-1,TRBD2,-,TRBJ2-1
CASSNGRVTGNYGYTF,TGTGCCAGCAGCAACGGCCGGGTCACAGGGAACTATGGCTACACCTTC,TRBV21-1,-,-,TRBJ1-2
CSVELAANEQFF,TGCAGCGTTGAACTAGCGGCCAATGAGCAGTTCTTC,TRBV29-1,TRBD2,-,TRBJ2-1
CASSFYRTGRGYTF,TGTGCCAGCAGTTTCTATAGGACAGGGCGCGGCTACACCTTC,TRBV6-2/TRBV6-3,TRBD1,-,TRBJ1-2
CASSQDPGHNYEQYF,TGCGCCAGCAGCCAAGACCCCGGTCATAACTACGAGCAGTACTTC,TRBV4-1,-,-,TRBJ2-7
CASSSDRGAYEQYF,TGCGCCAGCAGCTCGGACAGAGGGGCCTACGAGCAGTACTTC,TRBV5-1,-,-,TRBJ2-7
CASSLDSLIYMNTEAFF,TGCGCCAGCAGCTTGGACAGCTTAATATACATGAACACTGAAGCTTTCTTT,TRBV5-1,-,-,TRBJ1-1
CASSRVTSTYEQYF,TGTGCCAGCAGCCGCGTGACTAGTACCTACGAGCAGTACTTC,TRBV6-2/TRBV6-3,-,-,TRBJ2-7
CASSLTGRDTEAFF,TGTGCCAGCAGCTTAACGGGGAGGGACACTGAAGCTTTCTTT,TRBV7-3,-,-,TRBJ1-1
CASSEAGDYGYTF,TGTGCCAGCAGTGAGGCAGGGGACTATGGCTACACCTTC,TRBV6-1,-,-,TRBJ1-2
CASSEMTGGAYEQYF,TGTGCCAGCAGTGAAATGACAGGGGGCGCTTACGAGCAGTACTTC,TRBV6-1,TRBD1,-,TRBJ2-7
CASTSTGGSGELFF,TGTGCCAGCACCTCAACCGGGGGGTCCGGGGAGCTGTTTTTT,TRBV7-9,TRBD2,-,TRBJ2-2
CASSIWTGDKAFF,TGTGCCAGCAGCATCTGGACAGGGGATAAAGCTTTCTTT,TRBV5-4,TRBD1,-,TRBJ1-1